This T cell receptor (beta chain) is drawn from a study of blood T cell repertoires in COVID-19. About the study: The United States, Italy and Spain provided the acute and convalescent COVID-19 samples. T cells, B-cell-depleted T cells, or PBMCs provided the cDNA or gDNA that served as material.

Original processing methods: Counts of nucleated cells, estimated from reference gene primer amplification, were obtained. Sequenced by immunoSEQ multiplex PCR; TCRdb stores in-frame clones only, minus some. For V, J and clone size, that table is used; D and trimming come from the DNA. This sample yields about 200,000 clones, of which 80% are seen a single time; about 13% belongs to the top ten. V was clipped by 4 bases and J by 1 base, with 7 bases between them. There are 14 residues in the CDR3. Germline loops: CDR1 LGHDT, CDR2 YNNKEL (reference sequence). The TCR sequence derives from a human donor in a cohort sampled during active COVID-19. What was sequenced was peripheral blood. This chain connects TRBV3-1 (or the pseudogene TRBV3-2) to TRBJ2-2; D is ambiguous. The CDR3 protein is CASSPSGNTGELFF. The CDR3 coding sequence is TGTGCCAGCAGCCCTTCGGGGAACACCGGGGAGCTGTTTTTT.